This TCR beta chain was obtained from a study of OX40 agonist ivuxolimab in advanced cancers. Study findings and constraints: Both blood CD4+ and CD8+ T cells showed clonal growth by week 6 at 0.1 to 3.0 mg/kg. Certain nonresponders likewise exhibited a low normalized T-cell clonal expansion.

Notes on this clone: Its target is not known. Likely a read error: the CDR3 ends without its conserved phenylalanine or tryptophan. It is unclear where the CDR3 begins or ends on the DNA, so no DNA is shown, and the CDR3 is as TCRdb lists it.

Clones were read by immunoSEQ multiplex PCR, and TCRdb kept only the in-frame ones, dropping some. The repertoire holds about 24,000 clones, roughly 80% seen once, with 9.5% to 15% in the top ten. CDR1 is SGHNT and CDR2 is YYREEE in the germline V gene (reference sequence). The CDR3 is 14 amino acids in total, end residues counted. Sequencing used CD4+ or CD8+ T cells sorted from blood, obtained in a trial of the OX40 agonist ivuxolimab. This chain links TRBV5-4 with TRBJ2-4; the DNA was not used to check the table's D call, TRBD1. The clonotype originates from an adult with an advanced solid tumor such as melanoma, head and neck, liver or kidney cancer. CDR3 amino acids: CASSLASTGGALDV.